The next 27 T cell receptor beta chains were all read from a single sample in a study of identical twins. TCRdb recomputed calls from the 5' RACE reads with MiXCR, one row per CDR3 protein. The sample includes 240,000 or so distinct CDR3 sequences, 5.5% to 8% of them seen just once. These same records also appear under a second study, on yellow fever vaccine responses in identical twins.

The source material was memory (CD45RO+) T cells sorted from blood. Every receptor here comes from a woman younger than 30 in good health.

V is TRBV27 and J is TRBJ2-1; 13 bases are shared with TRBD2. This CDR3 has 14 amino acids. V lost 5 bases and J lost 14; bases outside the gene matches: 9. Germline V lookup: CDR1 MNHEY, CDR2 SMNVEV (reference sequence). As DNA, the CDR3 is TGTGCCAGCAGTCCAGACGGGGGGACTAGCGGGGAGTTCTTC. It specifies CASSPDGGTSGEFF.

CDR3 in amino acids: CAISGSSVNEQFF. In DNA, the CDR3 is TGTGCCATCAGTGGGTCTAGCGTCAATGAGCAGTTCTTC. The genes are TRBV10-3 and TRBJ2-1; a possible D gene is TRBD2 (6 bases). The V gene's germline CDR1 is ENHRY and CDR2 SYGVKD. The CDR3 spans 13 residues. The germline V and J ends were trimmed by 4 bases and 6 bases, with 10 bases remaining between them.

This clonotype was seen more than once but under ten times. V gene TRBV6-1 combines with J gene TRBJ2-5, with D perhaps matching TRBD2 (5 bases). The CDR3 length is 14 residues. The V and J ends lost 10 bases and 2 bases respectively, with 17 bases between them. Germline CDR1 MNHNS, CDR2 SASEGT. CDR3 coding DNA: TGTGCCACCAGGCCGAGGACTGATCAAGAGACCCAGTACTTC. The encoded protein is CATRPRTDQETQYF.

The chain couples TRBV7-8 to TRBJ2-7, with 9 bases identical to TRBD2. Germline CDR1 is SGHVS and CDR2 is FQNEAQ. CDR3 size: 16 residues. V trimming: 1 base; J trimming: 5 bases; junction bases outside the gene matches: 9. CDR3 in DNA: TGTGCCAGCAGCTTAGGCCCGGCTAGCGGGAATCACGAGCAGTACTTC. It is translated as CASSLGPASGNHEQYF.

CDR3 region: CASSPGLAGLGSYEQYF. The CDR3 DNA reads TGTGCCAGCAGCCCGGGACTAGCGGGATTAGGGTCCTACGAGCAGTACTTC. V gene TRBV28 combines with J gene TRBJ2-7; 13 bases fit TRBD2. This CDR3 spans 17 amino acids. The junction had 9 bases not matched to a gene; V was cut back by 6 bases and J by 1 base. Germline values: CDR1 MDHEN, CDR2 SYDVKM.

The CDR3 sequence: CASSQDGSGNYEQYF. CDR3 nucleotide sequence: TGTGCCAGCAGCCAAGATGGCTCAGGGAACTACGAGCAGTACTTC. The chain employs TRBV4-2 and TRBJ2-7; a weak D match, TRBD1 (5 bases). Germline CDR1 is LGHNA and CDR2 is YNFKEQ. The CDR3 totals 15 residues. V gave up 0 bases and J gave up 3 bases, with 12 bases separating them.

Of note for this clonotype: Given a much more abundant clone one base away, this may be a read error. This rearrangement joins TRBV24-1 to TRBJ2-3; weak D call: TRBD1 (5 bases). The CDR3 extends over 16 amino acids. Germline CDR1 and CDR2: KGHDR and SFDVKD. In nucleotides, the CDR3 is TGTTCCACCAGTGATGCAGGGAAAAGAAACACAGATACGCAGTATTTT. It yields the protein CSTSDAGKRNTDTQYF.

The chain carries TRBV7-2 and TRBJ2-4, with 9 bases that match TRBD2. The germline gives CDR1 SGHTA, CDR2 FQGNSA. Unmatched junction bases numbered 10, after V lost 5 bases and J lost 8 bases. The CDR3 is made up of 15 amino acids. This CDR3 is CASSPLAGRRDIQYF. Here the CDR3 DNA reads TGTGCCAGCAGCCCCCTAGCGGGACGGCGGGACATTCAGTACTTC.

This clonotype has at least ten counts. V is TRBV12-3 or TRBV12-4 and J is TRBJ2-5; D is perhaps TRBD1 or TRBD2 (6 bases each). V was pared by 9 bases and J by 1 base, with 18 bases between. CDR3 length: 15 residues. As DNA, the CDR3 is TGTGCCAGTTCCTGGGGGGCCTTGGCCCAAGAGACCCAGTACTTC. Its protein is CASSWGALAQETQYF.

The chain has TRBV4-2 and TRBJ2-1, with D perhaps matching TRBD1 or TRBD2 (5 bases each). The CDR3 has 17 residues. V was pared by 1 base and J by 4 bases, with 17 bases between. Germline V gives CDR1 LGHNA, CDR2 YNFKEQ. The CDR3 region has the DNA TGTGCCAGCAGCCAAGTAGGGACGACCAAGGGATACAATGAGCAGTTCTTC. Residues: CASSQVGTTKGYNEQFF.

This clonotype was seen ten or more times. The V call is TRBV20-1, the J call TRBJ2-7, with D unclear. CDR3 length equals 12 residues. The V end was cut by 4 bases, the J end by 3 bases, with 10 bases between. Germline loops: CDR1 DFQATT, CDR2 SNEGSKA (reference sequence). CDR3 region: CSAMSPGYEQYF. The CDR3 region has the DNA TGCAGTGCTATGTCACCCGGCTACGAGCAGTACTTC.

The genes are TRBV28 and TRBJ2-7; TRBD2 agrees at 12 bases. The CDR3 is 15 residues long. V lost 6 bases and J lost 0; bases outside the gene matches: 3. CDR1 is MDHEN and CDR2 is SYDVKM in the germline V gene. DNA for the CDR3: TGTGCCAGCAGAAGACTAGCGGGGGCCTCCTACGAGCAGTACGTC. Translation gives CASRRLAGASYEQYV.

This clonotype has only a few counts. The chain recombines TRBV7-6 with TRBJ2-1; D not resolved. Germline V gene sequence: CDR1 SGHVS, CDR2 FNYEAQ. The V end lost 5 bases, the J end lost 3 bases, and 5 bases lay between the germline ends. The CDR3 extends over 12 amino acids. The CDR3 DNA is TGTGCCAGCAGCCAAAACTACAATGAGCAGTTCTTC. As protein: CASSQNYNEQFF.

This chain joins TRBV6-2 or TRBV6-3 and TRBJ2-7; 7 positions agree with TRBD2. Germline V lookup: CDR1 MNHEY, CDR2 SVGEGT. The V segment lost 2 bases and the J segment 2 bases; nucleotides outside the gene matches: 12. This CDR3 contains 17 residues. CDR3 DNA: TGTGCCAGCAGTTACGGGCGCGGTAGCGGGCTAACCTACGAGCAGTACTTC. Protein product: CASSYGRGSGLTYEQYF.

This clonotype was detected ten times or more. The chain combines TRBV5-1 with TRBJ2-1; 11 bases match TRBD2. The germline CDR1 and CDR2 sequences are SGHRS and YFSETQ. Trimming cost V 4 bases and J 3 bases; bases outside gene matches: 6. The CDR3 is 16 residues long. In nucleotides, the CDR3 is TGCGCCAGCAGCCGAACTAGCGGGAGTAACTACAATGAGCAGTTCTTC. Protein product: CASSRTSGSNYNEQFF.

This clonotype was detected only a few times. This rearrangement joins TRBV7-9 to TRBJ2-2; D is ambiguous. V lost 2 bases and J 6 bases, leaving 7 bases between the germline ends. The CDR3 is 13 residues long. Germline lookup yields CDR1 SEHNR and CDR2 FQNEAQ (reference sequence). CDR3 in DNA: TGTGCCAGCAGCTTAAAAGGGTCCGGGGAGCTGTTTTTT. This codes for CASSLKGSGELFF. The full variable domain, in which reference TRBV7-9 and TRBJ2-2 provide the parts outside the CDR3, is DTGVSQNPRHKITKRGQNVTFRCDPISEHNRLYWYRQTLGQGPEFLTYFQNEAQLEKSRLLSDRFSAERPKGSFSTLEIQRTEQGDSAMYLCASSLKGSGELFFGEGSRLTVL.

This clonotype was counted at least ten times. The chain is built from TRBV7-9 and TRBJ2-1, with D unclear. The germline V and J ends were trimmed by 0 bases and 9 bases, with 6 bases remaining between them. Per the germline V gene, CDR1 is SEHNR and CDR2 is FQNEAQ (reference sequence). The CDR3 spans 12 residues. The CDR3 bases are TGTGCCAGCAGCTTAGCGGGTTTTGAGCAGTTCTTC. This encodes CASSLAGFEQFF.

CDR3: CASSGTISGNTIYF. Written as DNA, the CDR3 is TGTGCCAGCAGTGGGACAATCTCTGGAAACACCATATATTTT. The J gene is TRBJ1-3, the V gene TRBV6-1, with D possibly TRBD1 on 5 matching bases. Trimming took off 4 bases at V and 0 bases at J, with 7 bases between the two ends. The CDR3 runs to 14 residues. The germline V gene encodes CDR1 MNHNS and CDR2 SASEGT.

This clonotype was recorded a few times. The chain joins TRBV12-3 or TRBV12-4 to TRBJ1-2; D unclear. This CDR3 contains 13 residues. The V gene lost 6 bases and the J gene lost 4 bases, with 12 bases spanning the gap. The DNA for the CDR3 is TGTGCCAGCAGGGGGTCGGAGAGCTATGGCTACACCTTC. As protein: CASRGSESYGYTF.

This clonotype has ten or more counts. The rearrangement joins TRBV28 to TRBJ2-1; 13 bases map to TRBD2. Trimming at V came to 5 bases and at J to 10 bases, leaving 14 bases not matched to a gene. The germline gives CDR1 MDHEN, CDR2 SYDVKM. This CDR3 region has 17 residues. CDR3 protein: CASSPTTSGGPLEEQFF. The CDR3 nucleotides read TGTGCCAGCAGTCCCACGACTAGCGGGGGGCCACTTGAGGAGCAGTTCTTC.

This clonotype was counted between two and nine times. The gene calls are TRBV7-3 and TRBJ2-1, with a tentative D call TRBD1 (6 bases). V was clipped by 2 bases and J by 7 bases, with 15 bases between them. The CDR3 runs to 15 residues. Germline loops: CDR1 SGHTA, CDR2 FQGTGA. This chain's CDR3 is CASSLAGTTANEQFF. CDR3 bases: TGTGCCAGCAGCTTAGCCGGGACAACTGCTAATGAGCAGTTCTTC.

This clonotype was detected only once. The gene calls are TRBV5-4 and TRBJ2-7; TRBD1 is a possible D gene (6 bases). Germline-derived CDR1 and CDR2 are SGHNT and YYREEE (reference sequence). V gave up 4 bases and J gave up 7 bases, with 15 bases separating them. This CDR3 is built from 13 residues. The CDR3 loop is CASSQGPTGEQYV. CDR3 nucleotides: TGTGCCAGCAGCCAGGGGCCAACTGGGGAGCAGTACGTC.

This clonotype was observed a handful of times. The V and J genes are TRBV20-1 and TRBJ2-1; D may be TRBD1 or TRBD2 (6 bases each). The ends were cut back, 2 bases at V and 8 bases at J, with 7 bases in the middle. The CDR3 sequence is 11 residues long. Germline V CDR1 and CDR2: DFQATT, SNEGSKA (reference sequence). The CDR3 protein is CSARRGDEQFF. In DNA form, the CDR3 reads TGCAGTGCTAGAAGGGGGGATGAGCAGTTCTTC.

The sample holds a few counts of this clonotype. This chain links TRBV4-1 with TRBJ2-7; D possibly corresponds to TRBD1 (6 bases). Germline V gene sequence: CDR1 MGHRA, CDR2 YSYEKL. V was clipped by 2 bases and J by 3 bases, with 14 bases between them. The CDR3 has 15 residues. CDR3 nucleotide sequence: TGCGCCAGCAGCCAACCTAGAGGGGGTAACTACGAGCAGTACTTC. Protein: CASSQPRGGNYEQYF.

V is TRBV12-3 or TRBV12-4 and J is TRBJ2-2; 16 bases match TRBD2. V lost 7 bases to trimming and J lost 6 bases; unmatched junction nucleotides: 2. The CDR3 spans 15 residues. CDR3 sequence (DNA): TGTGCCAGCACCGGGACTAGCGGGGGGGCCGGGGAGCTGTTTTTT. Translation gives CASTGTSGGAGELFF.

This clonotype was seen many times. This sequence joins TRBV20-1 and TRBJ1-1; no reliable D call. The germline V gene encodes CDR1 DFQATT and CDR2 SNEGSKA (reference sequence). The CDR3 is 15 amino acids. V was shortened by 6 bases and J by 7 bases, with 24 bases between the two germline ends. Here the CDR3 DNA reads TGCAGTGCCCTAGGAAACGGAGCACCGTTAATTGAAGCTTTCTTT. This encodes CSALGNGAPLIEAFF.

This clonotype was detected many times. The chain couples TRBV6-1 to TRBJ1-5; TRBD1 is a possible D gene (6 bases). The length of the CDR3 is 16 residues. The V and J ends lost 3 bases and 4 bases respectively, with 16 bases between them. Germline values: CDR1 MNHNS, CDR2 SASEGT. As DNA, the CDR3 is TGTGCCAGCAGTGAGGCGGTCAGGGGAGAAAATCAGCCCCAGCATTTT. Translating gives CASSEAVRGENQPQHF.